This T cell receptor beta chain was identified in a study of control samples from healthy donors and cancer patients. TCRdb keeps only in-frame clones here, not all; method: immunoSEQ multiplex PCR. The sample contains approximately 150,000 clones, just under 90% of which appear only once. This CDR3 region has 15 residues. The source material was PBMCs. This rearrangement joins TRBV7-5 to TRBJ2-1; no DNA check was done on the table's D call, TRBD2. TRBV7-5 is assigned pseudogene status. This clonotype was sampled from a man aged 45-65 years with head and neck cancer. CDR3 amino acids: CARSWLASSYNEQFF. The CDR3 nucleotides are TGTGCCAGAAGCTGGCTAGCGTCCTCCTACAATGAGCAGTTCTTC.